This is a list of T cell receptor beta chains from one sample in a study of cytomegalovirus exposure and HLA in healthy donors. Measured with immunoSEQ multiplex PCR; TCRdb has only the in-frame clones, and not every one. This sample yields 100,000 to 150,000 clones, of which around 94% are seen a single time; 1% to 1.5% belongs to the top ten. The specimen was PBMCs. The origin of the receptors is a woman between 18 and 29 years old in good health and CMV-seronegative. The CDR3 runs from the conserved cysteine through the conserved F or W. D genes are given only for firm matches. Size values are once, few and many counts, or a class for expanded clones, and some rows have none.

. 16 TRBD1 TRBJ1-2 TRBV9 CASSVARGQGAGGYTF TGTGCCAGCAGCGTCGCCAGAGGACAGGGAGCAGGAGGCTACACCTTC
. 16 . TRBJ1-1 TRBV5-4 CASSPGLQLLNTEAFF TGTGCCAGCAGCCCGGGACTGCAACTTTTGAACACTGAAGCTTTCTTT
. 14 . TRBJ2-3 TRBV5-1 CASSAGLYTDTQYF TGCGCCAGCTCCGCAGGCCTTTACACAGATACGCAGTATTTT
. 13 TRBD1 TRBJ2-7 TRBV6-1 CASERDRLYEQYF TGTGCCAGCGAACGGGACAGACTCTACGAGCAGTACTTC
. 16 . TRBJ2-7 TRBV2 CASRGSRDGSSYEQYF TGTGCCAGCAGGGGAAGCAGGGACGGGAGCTCCTACGAGCAGTACTTC
. 13 . TRBJ2-1 TRBV7-3 CASSSSPSNEQFF TGTGCCAGCAGCTCATCCCCTAGTAATGAGCAGTTCTTC
. 14 TRBD2 TRBJ2-5 TRBV30 CAWSLGGGSETQYF TGTGCCTGGAGTTTGGGGGGGGGATCAGAGACCCAGTACTTC
. 13 . TRBJ1-3 TRBV4-1 CASSPVSGNTIYF TGCGCCAGCAGCCCTGTGTCGGGAAACACCATATATTTT
. 14 TRBD1 TRBJ2-5 TRBV19 CASSPGQIIETQYF TGTGCCAGTAGCCCGGGACAGATCATAGAGACCCAGTACTTC
. 14 . TRBJ2-7 TRBV7-8 CASRTATTSYEQYF TGTGCCAGCCGGACAGCCACAACCTCCTACGAGCAGTACTTC
. 15 TRBD1 TRBJ1-1 TRBV5-1 CASRHGQGENTEAFF TGCGCCAGCAGACATGGACAGGGGGAGAACACTGAAGCTTTCTTT
. 15 . TRBJ1-2 TRBV19 CASSRIGEGEGRNTF TGTGCCAGTAGTCGTATAGGAGAGGGAGAAGGAAGGAACACCTTC
. 14 TRBD1 TRBJ1-2 TRBV9 CASSSAGGNYGYTF TGTGCCAGCAGTTCAGCAGGGGGTAACTATGGCTACACCTTC
. 14 . TRBJ2-2 TRBV18 CASSPQLEAGELFF TGTGCCAGCTCACCCCAACTAGAAGCCGGGGAGCTGTTTTTT
. 16 TRBD2 TRBJ2-3 TRBV7-3 CASSQGASGFTDTQYF TGTGCCAGCAGCCAAGGGGCTAGCGGATTCACAGATACGCAGTATTTT
. 12 . TRBJ1-1 TRBV19 CASNDRNTEAFF TGTGCCAGTAATGACAGGAACACTGAAGCTTTCTTT
. 15 . TRBJ2-3 TRBV5-1 CASLREQASTDTQYF TGCGCCAGTCTCCGAGAGCAGGCCAGCACAGATACGCAGTATTTT
. 15 TRBD2 TRBJ2-3 TRBV9 CASSALAGATDTQYF TGTGCCAGCAGCGCACTAGCGGGAGCAACAGATACGCAGTATTTT
. 16 TRBD2 TRBJ2-5 TRBV7-9 CASSLDLAGGRETQYF TGTGCCAGCAGCTTAGACTTAGCGGGGGGGAGAGAGACCCAGTACTTC
. 14 . TRBJ1-1 TRBV13 CASSSTVQPTEAFF TGTGCCAGCAGCTCCACTGTACAGCCCACTGAAGCTTTCTTT
. 17 . TRBJ2-1 TRBV4-1 CASSRLGPHTGSNEQFF TGCGCCAGCAGCCGATTGGGCCCCCACACAGGTAGCAATGAGCAGTTCTTC
. 16 . TRBJ1-5 TRBV19 CATSGTGVNSNQPQHF TGTGCCACTTCCGGGACGGGGGTTAATAGCAATCAGCCCCAGCATTTT
. 17 . TRBJ2-1 TRBV9 CASSAGTGIVPDNEQFF TGTGCCAGCAGCGCCGGAACAGGAATCGTACCAGACAATGAGCAGTTCTTC
. 15 . TRBJ1-2 TRBV28 CASSPLQGINYGYTF TGTGCCAGCAGTCCCCTCCAGGGGATTAACTATGGCTACACCTTC
once 15 TRBD1 TRBJ1-5 TRBV23-1 CARRTGTYSNQPQHF TGCGCCAGAAGGACAGGGACTTATAGCAATCAGCCCCAGCATTTT
. 13 . TRBJ1-2 TRBV5-6 CASTLDRTHGYTF TGTGCCAGCACCCTCGACAGGACCCATGGCTACACCTTC
. 15 . TRBJ2-1 TRBV27 CASSPFGGRWNEQFF TGTGCCAGCAGTCCCTTTGGGGGGAGGTGGAATGAGCAGTTCTTC
once 15 TRBD1 TRBJ2-5 TRBV19 CASRTGGAEVETQYF TGTGCCAGTCGAACAGGGGGCGCAGAGGTAGAGACCCAGTACTTC
. 15 . TRBJ2-3 TRBV28 CASSQVGSGKDTQYF TGTGCCAGCAGTCAAGTTGGAAGCGGCAAAGATACGCAGTATTTT
once 15 . TRBJ1-6 TRBV25-1 CASTPRQAGRAPLHF TGTGCCAGCACTCCGCGACAGGCCGGGAGGGCACCCCTCCACTTT
. 14 . TRBJ2-3 TRBV7-9 CASSLVAAPYTQYF TGTGCCAGCAGCTTAGTAGCAGCTCCTTATACGCAGTATTTT
. 16 TRBD2 TRBJ2-3 TRBV7-2 CASSWGLAVETDTQYF TGTGCCAGCAGCTGGGGACTAGCTGTCGAGACAGATACGCAGTATTTT
. 16 TRBD2 TRBJ2-3 TRBV7-2 CASSSAGTRATDTQYF TGTGCCAGCAGCTCAGCCGGGACTAGGGCCACAGATACGCAGTATTTT